The 17 T cell receptor beta chains in this list originate from one sample, sequenced in a study of cytomegalovirus exposure and HLA in healthy donors. The PCR contained 60 Vbeta and 13 Jbeta primers. Some clones are missing from TCRdb's copy, which holds only in-frame ones; the method was immunoSEQ multiplex PCR. Counted here are around 68,000 clones, about 70% occurring once; the ten biggest clones make up about 10%. Sequencing was performed on PBMCs. The source is a woman aged 25 to 45 in good health and CMV-seronegative.

The chain has TRBV29-1 and TRBJ2-6; 10 nucleotides line up with TRBD1. The V gene end was trimmed by 4 bases and the J gene end by 1 base; junction bases not matched to a gene: 10. The CDR3 has 18 amino acids. The V gene's germline CDR1 is SQVTM and CDR2 ANQGSEA. The CDR3 sequence is CSVGEWGTGVSGANVLTF. CDR3 DNA: TGCAGCGTTGGAGAGTGGGGGACAGGGGTATCTGGGGCCAACGTCCTGACTTTC.

The chain uses TRBV5-1 and TRBJ1-5; D might be TRBD1 (5 bases). Per germline, CDR1 SGHRS and CDR2 YFSETQ. Deletions cut 4 bases from V and 3 bases from J, with 14 bases between. This CDR3 has 15 amino acids. As DNA, the CDR3 is TGCGCCAGCAGCATAGACAGTAGGATCAATCAGCCCCAGCATTTT. Encoded protein: CASSIDSRINQPQHF.

This clone has more than one count but fewer than ten. The genes are TRBV25-1 and TRBJ1-1; D is perhaps TRBD1 (6 bases). Germline loops: CDR1 MGHDK, CDR2 SYGVNS. This CDR3 spans 17 amino acids. V was pared by 0 bases and J by 1 base, with 15 bases between. The CDR3 DNA is TGTGCCAGCAGTGAATATTGGCGCAAAGGGGGGAACACTGAAGCTTTCTTT. The encoded protein is CASSEYWRKGGNTEAFF.

This clone was counted only a few times. This rearrangement joins TRBV10-1 to TRBJ2-5; 12 positions agree with TRBD2. Looked up from germline, CDR1 is WNHNN and CDR2 is SYGVQD (reference sequence). This CDR3 is 14 amino acids long. Trimming removed 4 bases from V and 4 bases from J; junction bases left unmatched: 1. The CDR3 region has the DNA TGCGCCAGCAGTGGGACTAGCGGGACAGAGACCCAGTACTTC. Residues: CASSGTSGTETQYF.

This clone was seen only a few times. This chain connects TRBV28 to TRBJ1-6; the D is unclear. V was cut by 7 bases and J by 8 bases, with 18 bases left in between. The CDR3 loop spans 15 amino acids. CDR1 MDHEN and CDR2 SYDVKM come from the germline V gene. The CDR3 region has the DNA TGTGCCAGCACCATGGCCGTTGGGAGGGATTCACCCCTCCACTTT. Translation: CASTMAVGRDSPLHF.

This clone was detected only once. The genes are TRBV5-6 and TRBJ2-5; maybe TRBD1 (5 bases). The ends were cut back, 0 bases at V and 0 bases at J, with 9 bases in the middle. The CDR3 consists of 15 residues. Germline-derived CDR1 and CDR2 are SGHDT and YYEEEE. The CDR3 sequence is CASSLDRTYQETQYF. The CDR3 DNA sequence: TGTGCCAGCAGCTTGGACAGGACCTACCAAGAGACCCAGTACTTC.

This chain uses TRBV12-5 with TRBJ1-5; possible D gene TRBD1, 5 bases. CDR3 length: 15 amino acids. Germline V gene data show CDR1 as LGHNT and CDR2 as FRNRAP. The ends were cut back, 7 bases at V and 1 base at J, with 14 bases in the middle. The CDR3 nucleotides read TGTGCTAGTGCCCCGGAAGGGGTAAGCAATCAGCCCCAGCATTTT. This translates into CASAPEGVSNQPQHF.

The chain joins TRBV11-2 to TRBJ1-5; maybe TRBD1 (6 bases). In germline, CDR1 is SGHAT, CDR2 FQNNGV. The CDR3 consists of 13 residues. The V end lost 5 bases, the J end lost 4 bases, and 9 bases lay between the germline ends. The chain's CDR3 is CASSLDRNQPQHF. As DNA, the CDR3 is TGTGCCAGCAGCCTGGACAGAAATCAGCCCCAGCATTTT.

The J gene is TRBJ2-7, the V gene TRBV6-6; weak D call: TRBD2 (5 bases). V shed 0 bases and J shed 0 bases, with 12 bases lying between them. Germline V gene data show CDR1 as MNHNY and CDR2 as SVGAGI (reference sequence). CDR3 length equals 16 residues. The CDR3 DNA reads TGTGCCAGCAGTTACTCGCCCTCCGCGGGCTCCTACGAGCAGTACTTC. It encodes CASSYSPSAGSYEQYF.

The rearrangement joins TRBV5-1 to TRBJ2-1; 9 bases agree with TRBD1. V lost 0 bases and J lost 8; bases outside the gene matches: 12. Germline loops: CDR1 SGHRS, CDR2 YFSETQ. The CDR3 is 17 amino acids. The CDR3 sequence is CASSLDQPGQGSHEQFF. As DNA, the CDR3 is TGCGCCAGCAGCTTGGATCAACCGGGACAGGGCTCCCATGAGCAGTTCTTC. Using reference TRBV5-1 and TRBJ2-1 for the parts outside the CDR3, the full variable domain is KAGVTQTPRYLIKTRGQQVTLSCSPISGHRSVSWYQQTPGQGLQFLFEYFSETQRNKGNFPGRFSGRQFSNSRSEMNVSTLELGDSALYLCASSLDQPGQGSHEQFFGPGTRLTVL.

The chain joins TRBV6-5 to TRBJ1-1; no definite D call. The V end was cut by 4 bases, the J end by 1 base, with 10 bases between. From germline, CDR1 is MNHEY and CDR2 SVGAGI. This CDR3 region has 14 residues. In DNA, the CDR3 is TGTGCCAGCAGTTGGGGAGAGGGGAACACTGAAGCTTTCTTT. It translates to CASSWGEGNTEAFF.

This chain links TRBV7-3 with TRBJ2-2; TRBD2 might be the D (5 bases). The CDR3 contains 13 residues. The germline CDR1 and CDR2 sequences are SGHTA and FQGTGA. V dropped 1 base and J dropped 7 bases, with 7 bases sitting between them. CDR3 amino acids: CASSLRESGELFF. For the CDR3, the DNA is TGTGCCAGCAGCTTAAGGGAGAGCGGGGAGCTGTTTTTT.

This chain links TRBV30 with TRBJ1-2; tentative D call: TRBD1 (5 bases). This CDR3 has 14 residues. The V end was cut by 2 bases, the J end by 3 bases, with 13 bases between. The germline V gene has CDR1 GTSNPN and CDR2 SVGIG (reference sequence). The CDR3 DNA follows: TGTGCCTGGAGTCCTCCCGGCAGGGACTATGGCTACACCTTC. Protein sequence: CAWSPPGRDYGYTF.

The V and J genes are TRBV2 and TRBJ1-5; 7 bases align to TRBD1. CDR1 is SNHLY, CDR2 FYNNEI, per germline. The CDR3 extends over 17 amino acids. Unmatched junction bases numbered 16, after V lost 6 bases and J lost 5 bases. CDR3 sequence: CASRPSPTGALDQPQHF. In DNA, the CDR3 is TGTGCCAGCAGACCTAGCCCCACAGGGGCATTGGATCAGCCCCAGCATTTT.

The rearrangement links TRBV4-3 to TRBJ2-3; tentative D call: TRBD1 (7 bases). This CDR3 is built from 17 residues. Trimming removed 1 base from V and 1 base from J, with 15 bases in between. CDR1 is LGHNA and CDR2 is YSLEER in the germline V gene. The CDR3 region has the DNA TGCGCCAGCAGCCAAGGTTGGAGGGGGCGAGGCACAGATACGCAGTATTTT. It translates to CASSQGWRGRGTDTQYF.

The V and J genes are TRBV14 and TRBJ2-3; D is unclear. CDR1 is SGHDN and CDR2 is FVKESK in the germline V gene. The CDR3 has 13 residues. V was cut by 0 bases and J by 6 bases, with 7 bases left in between. CDR3 coding DNA: TGTGCCAGCAGCCAAGATGGGCGTGATACGCAGTATTTT. It is translated as CASSQDGRDTQYF.

This clone was observed once. The V call is TRBV7-9, the J call TRBJ1-1; D is unresolved. Germline V gives CDR1 SEHNR, CDR2 FQNEAQ (reference sequence). This CDR3 has 16 amino acids. Trimming pared 1 base from V and 5 bases from J, leaving 17 bases between. The CDR3 loop is CASSLVSGGRRTEAFF. In nucleotides, the CDR3 is TGTGCCAGCAGCTTAGTAAGCGGAGGGCGAAGGACTGAAGCTTTCTTT.